This T cell receptor beta chain was identified during a study of cytomegalovirus exposure and HLA in healthy donors. In the study overall: Genotyping showed roughly 83% of over 350 donors falling in the Caucasian-associated ancestry cluster.

General study findings and limits: Several top significant clusters appeared, in a later analysis, to be linked to common viral pathogens.

Per the germline V gene, CDR1 is SGHRS and CDR2 is YFSETQ. The ends lost 0 bases at V and 9 bases at J; junction bases unmatched: 13. The CDR3 runs 17 residues. Researchers ran the PCR with 60 Vbeta and 13 Jbeta primers. Method: immunoSEQ multiplex PCR; TCRdb's copy keeps in-frame clones and lacks some. The repertoire holds about 270,000 clones, with about 75% as singletons. In the case of this clone: Its antigen is not known.

V is TRBV5-1 and J is TRBJ2-1, with 9 bases identical to TRBD2. The clonotype originates from a female donor in good health and CMV-seronegative. The specimen sequenced was PBMCs. Here the CDR3 DNA reads TGCGCCAGCAGCTTGGGGACCGGGACTAGCCTGGCGGGTGAGCAGTTCTTC. It encodes CASSLGTGTSLAGEQFF.